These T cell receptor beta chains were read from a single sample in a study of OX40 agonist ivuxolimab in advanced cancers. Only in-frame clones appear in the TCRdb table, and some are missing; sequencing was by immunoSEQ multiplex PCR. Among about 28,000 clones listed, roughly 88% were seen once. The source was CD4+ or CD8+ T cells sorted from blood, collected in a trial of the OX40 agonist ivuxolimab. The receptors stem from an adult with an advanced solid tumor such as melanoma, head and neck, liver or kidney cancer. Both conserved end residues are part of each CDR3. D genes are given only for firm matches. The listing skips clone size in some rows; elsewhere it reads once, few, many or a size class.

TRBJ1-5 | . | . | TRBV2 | TGTGCCAGCAGTGTATCAGGGAATAGCAATCAGCCCCAGCATTTT | CASSVSGNSNQPQHF
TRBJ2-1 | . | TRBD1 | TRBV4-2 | TGTGCCAGCAGCCAAGATGGGACAGGGGGCAGGAATGAGCAGTTCTTC | CASSQDGTGGRNEQFF
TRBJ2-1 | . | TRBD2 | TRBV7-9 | TGTGCCAGCAGCTTGGAATCGGGACTAGCGGGCAACTACAATGAGCAGTTCTTC | CASSLESGLAGNYNEQFF
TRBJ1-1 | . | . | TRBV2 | TGTGCCAGCGTCGACCCCTGGTTGAACACTGAAGCTTTCTTT | CASVDPWLNTEAFF
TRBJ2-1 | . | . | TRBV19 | TGTGCCAGTAGTTTAGAGTCGGGAGATTTCTACAATGAGCAGTTCTTC | CASSLESGDFYNEQFF
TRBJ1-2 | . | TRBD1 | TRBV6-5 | TGTGCCAGCAGCCGGGACAGGGTGAGCTACACCTTC | CASSRDRVSYTF
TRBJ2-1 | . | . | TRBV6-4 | TGTGCCAGCAGTGAACGAGCGGAGAACAATGAGCAGTTCTTC | CASSERAENNEQFF
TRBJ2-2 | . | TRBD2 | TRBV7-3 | TGTGCCAGCAGCTTATTCCCGACTAGCGGGAGTACCGGGGAGCTGTTTTTT | CASSLFPTSGSTGELFF
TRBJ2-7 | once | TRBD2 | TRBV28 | TGTGCCAGCAGTTTAGCATTAGGGACTAGCGCCTACGAGCAGTACTTC | CASSLALGTSAYEQYF
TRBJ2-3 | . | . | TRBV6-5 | TGTGCCAGCAGTTACTCGGGCCGTGGCACAGATACGCAGTATTTT | CASSYSGRGTDTQYF
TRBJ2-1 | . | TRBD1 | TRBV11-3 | TGTGCCAGCAGCCCGAAGAGGCAGGGGGATGAGCAGTTCTTC | CASSPKRQGDEQFF
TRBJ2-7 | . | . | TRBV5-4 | TGTGCCAGCAGCGCCGGGAGGGGGCGGGATGGGTACGAGCAGTACTTC | CASSAGRGRDGYEQYF
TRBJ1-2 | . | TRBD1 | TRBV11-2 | TGTGCCAGCAGCCCCGGGACAGGCTATGGCTACACCTTC | CASSPGTGYGYTF
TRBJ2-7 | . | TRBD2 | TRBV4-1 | TGCGCCAGCAGCCAAGTGGCTAGCGGGGTTTTAGAGCAGTACTTC | CASSQVASGVLEQYF
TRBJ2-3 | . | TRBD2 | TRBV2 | TGTGCCAGCAGTGAAGTTCCGGGACTACACACAGATACGCAGTATTTT | CASSEVPGLHTDTQYF
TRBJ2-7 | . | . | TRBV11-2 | TGTGCCAGCAGCTTAACTGGCTACGAGCAGTACTTC | CASSLTGYEQYF
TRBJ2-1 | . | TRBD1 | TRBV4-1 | TGCGCCAGCAGCCATGACAGGGCTCGACTCTACAATGAGCAGTTCTTC | CASSHDRARLYNEQFF